A single sample gave rise to the 20 T cell receptor beta chains below, sequenced in a study of neoadjuvant anti-PD-1 for oral cavity cancer. Time point in this sample: after neoadjuvant nivolumab, at surgical resection. Libraries were prepared by immunoSEQ multiplex PCR; TCRdb keeps only in-frame clonotypes and omits some of them. This table has fewer than 6,500 clones, approximately 53% appearing once. This material consisted of tumor tissue, taken after nivolumab (anti-PD-1) treatment. These receptor sequences come from a person aged 35-79 years with oral cavity squamous cell carcinoma.

The chain couples TRBV19 to TRBJ2-7; 8 positions match TRBD2. CDR1 and CDR2 (germline): LNHDA, SQIVND (reference sequence). Unmatched junction bases numbered 6, after V lost 11 bases and J lost 6 bases. The CDR3 is made up of 11 amino acids. Here the CDR3 DNA reads TGTGCCGCCTCGGGGGGGAGCGAGCAGTACTTC. Encoded protein: CAASGGSEQYF.

This chain uses TRBV7-9 with TRBJ2-7; TRBD2 matches at 8 bases. V dropped 4 bases and J dropped 5; count of bases not matched to a gene: 4. Per germline, CDR1 SEHNR and CDR2 FQNEAQ (reference sequence). This CDR3 comprises 13 residues. The CDR3 reads CASSSPGGHEQYF. In DNA form, the CDR3 reads TGTGCCAGCAGCTCCCCGGGGGGGCACGAGCAGTACTTC.

The chain links TRBV11-2 to TRBJ2-7; D gene uncertain. CDR1 SGHAT and CDR2 FQNNGV come from the germline V gene. Trimming cost V 5 bases and J 4 bases, with 9 bases left between them. This CDR3 spans 12 amino acids. CDR3 residues: CASSPPGYEQYF. In nucleotides, the CDR3 is TGTGCCAGCAGCCCCCCCGGGTACGAGCAGTACTTC.

This sequence joins TRBV7-3 and TRBJ2-7; 8 bases agree with TRBD1. V lost 4 bases to trimming and J lost 5 bases; unmatched junction nucleotides: 4. There are 13 residues in the CDR3. CDR1 and CDR2 from the germline V gene are SGHTA and FQGTGA. The CDR3 DNA reads TGTGCCAGCAGCTCAGGGGGACAGGACGAGCAGTACTTC. Translated: CASSSGGQDEQYF.

The chain employs TRBV5-1 and TRBJ2-3; D possibly uses TRBD1 or TRBD2 (5 bases each). Germline V gene sequence: CDR1 SGHRS, CDR2 YFSETQ. The CDR3 runs to 15 residues. V was pared by 4 bases and J by 0 bases, with 12 bases between. CDR3 bases: TGCGCCAGCAGCCATCTGGGGGATAGCACAGATACGCAGTATTTT. Encoded protein: CASSHLGDSTDTQYF.

The chain couples TRBV27 to TRBJ2-1; TRBD1 agrees at 9 bases. Germline CDR1 reads MNHEY; CDR2 reads SMNVEV (reference sequence). CDR3 length: 14 residues. Germline trimming cut 5 bases from V and 7 bases from J; bases unmatched to any gene: 6. The CDR3 sequence: CASSGTGYFNEQFF. The CDR3 DNA is TGTGCCAGCAGTGGGACAGGGTATTTTAATGAGCAGTTCTTC.

The chain joins TRBV11-2 to TRBJ2-1; 10 bases match TRBD2. V lost 4 bases and J lost 2; bases outside the gene matches: 2. Germline V CDR1 and CDR2: SGHAT, FQNNGV. The CDR3 sequence is 15 residues long. This chain's CDR3 is CASSSTSGAYNEQFF. In DNA form, the CDR3 reads TGTGCCAGCAGCTCAACTAGCGGGGCCTACAATGAGCAGTTCTTC.

In its sample, this clone was seen once. The CDR3 spells CASSYSGGNQPQHF. DNA for the CDR3: TGTGCCAGCAGTTACTCAGGCGGTAATCAGCCCCAGCATTTT. The gene calls are TRBV6-6 and TRBJ1-5; D uncertain. Germline CDR1 reads MNHNY; CDR2 reads SVGAGI (reference sequence). V was pared by 0 bases and J by 4 bases, with 7 bases between. This CDR3 has 14 amino acids.

This chain joins TRBV6-5 and TRBJ1-1; TRBD1 might be the D (5 bases). Germline values: CDR1 MNHEY, CDR2 SVGAGI. V was clipped by 6 bases and J by 7 bases, with 12 bases between them. CDR3 length equals 12 residues. The CDR3 here is CASRTGGGEAFF. CDR3 nucleotides: TGTGCCAGCAGGACCGGGGGGGGTGAAGCTTTCTTT.

The chain employs TRBV5-6 and TRBJ1-4, with D tentatively TRBD1 (5 bases). Looked up from germline, CDR1 is SGHDT and CDR2 is YYEEEE. This CDR3 comprises 14 residues. V shed 6 bases and J shed 10 bases, with 19 bases lying between them. CDR3 protein: CASTLGVFEGKLFF. The CDR3 nucleotides are TGTGCCAGCACCTTAGGGGTCTTCGAGGGAAAACTGTTTTTT.

This sequence joins TRBV6-6 and TRBJ1-5, with D unclear. Germline values: CDR1 MNHNY, CDR2 SVGAGI (reference sequence). The CDR3 is made up of 13 amino acids. V lost 2 bases and J 2 bases, leaving 4 bases between the germline ends. The CDR3, as DNA: TGTGCCAGCAGTTACCAGGGCAATCAGCCCCAGCATTTT. Translation: CASSYQGNQPQHF.

This chain uses TRBV4-1 with TRBJ1-1; 9 nucleotides line up with TRBD1. After removal of 3 bases from V and 10 bases from J, the junction contained 6 bases not matched to a gene. Germline lookup yields CDR1 MGHRA and CDR2 YSYEKL. There are 13 residues in the CDR3. The CDR3 DNA reads as TGCGCCAGCAGCCAGGATCCGACAGGGGGAGCTTTCTTT. Its translation is CASSQDPTGGAFF.

This rearrangement joins TRBV7-9 to TRBJ2-3; no clear D. This CDR3 region has 13 residues. The germline V gene encodes CDR1 SEHNR and CDR2 FQNEAQ (reference sequence). Trimming took off 4 bases at V and 1 base at J, with 6 bases between the two ends. CDR3 coding DNA: TGTGCCAGCAGCTCTCGGGGCACAGATACGCAGTATTTT. Encoded protein: CASSSRGTDTQYF.

This chain uses TRBV9 with TRBJ1-1; D not certain. The CDR3 extends over 14 amino acids. Trimming stripped 1 base from V and 6 bases from J, with 13 bases between. Germline assignment: CDR1 SGDLS and CDR2 YYNGEE. The CDR3 coding sequence is TGTGCCAGCAGCGTATCTCCCCACGGGGCTGAAGCTTTCTTT. Translated, it gives CASSVSPHGAEAFF.

The table lists this clone with a few counts. The chain employs TRBV11-2 and TRBJ2-1, with a weak D call TRBD1 (6 bases). Germline loops: CDR1 SGHAT, CDR2 FQNNGV. There are 14 residues in the CDR3. With 3 bases removed from V and 6 bases from J, the gap between germline ends came to 12 bases. The CDR3 DNA sequence: TGTGCCAGCAGCTTCACAGGGACCATCAATGAGCAGTTCTTC. Residues: CASSFTGTINEQFF.

The V call is TRBV5-4, the J call TRBJ2-7; 7 nucleotides align to TRBD1. Germline CDR1 and CDR2: SGHNT and YYREEE (reference sequence). The trim removed 1 base at V and 5 bases at J, leaving 3 bases unmatched. The CDR3 runs 13 residues. The CDR3 spells CASSLQGGDEQYF. CDR3 DNA: TGTGCCAGCAGCTTGCAAGGGGGCGACGAGCAGTACTTC.

V gene TRBV27 combines with J gene TRBJ2-1; 8 bases map to TRBD1. There are 16 residues in the CDR3. Germline V gene sequence: CDR1 MNHEY, CDR2 SMNVEV (reference sequence). V gave up 5 bases and J gave up 3 bases; unmatched junction bases: 9. The CDR3 region is CASSPPDRVYYNEQFF. CDR3 bases: TGTGCCAGCAGTCCTCCGGACAGGGTTTACTACAATGAGCAGTTCTTC.

This clone has only a few counts. The rearrangement joins TRBV10-1 to TRBJ1-6; no definite D call. Per the germline V gene, CDR1 is WNHNN and CDR2 is SYGVQD (reference sequence). Trimming removed 1 base from V and 5 bases from J, with 6 bases in between. The CDR3 runs to 14 residues. CDR3 region: CASSEWRDNSPLHF. For the CDR3, the DNA is TGCGCCAGCAGTGAGTGGAGAGATAATTCACCCCTCCACTTT.

This clone was seen only a few times. The CDR3 reads CASSIDHGGSGANVLTF. The CDR3 nucleotides read TGTGCCAGTAGTATAGATCACGGGGGGTCCGGGGCCAACGTCCTGACTTTC. The chain joins TRBV19 to TRBJ2-6; 7 positions match TRBD2. V shed 0 bases and J 4 bases; nucleotides not matched to a gene: 6. Germline V gene lookup returns CDR1 LNHDA and CDR2 SQIVND (reference sequence). There are 17 residues in the CDR3.

V and J are TRBV6-6 and TRBJ1-2; 7 nucleotides agree with TRBD1. V lost 4 bases and J lost 3; bases outside the gene matches: 8. The V gene's germline CDR1 is MNHNY and CDR2 SVGAGI (reference sequence). The CDR3 is 15 residues long. CDR3 sequence (DNA): TGTGCCAGCAGTTCACTACACGGGACAGACTATGGCTACACCTTC. Amino acid sequence: CASSSLHGTDYGYTF.